The 6 T cell receptor beta chains below all came from one sample that was sequenced in a study of OX40 agonist ivuxolimab in advanced cancers. TCRdb's table, derived via immunoSEQ multiplex PCR, lists solely in-frame clones and lacks some. Of tens of thousands of clones listed, approximately 81% are singletons. The sample here was CD4+ or CD8+ T cells sorted from blood, taken in a trial of the OX40 agonist ivuxolimab. These receptors were collected from an adult with an advanced solid tumor such as melanoma, head and neck, liver or kidney cancer.

This sequence joins TRBV6-5 and TRBJ2-2, with 7 bases identical to TRBD1. Germline CDR1 reads MNHEY; CDR2 reads SVGAGI. The CDR3 sequence is 16 residues long. Germline trimming cut 4 bases from V and 4 bases from J; bases unmatched to any gene: 9. CDR3 protein: CASSSGQGVFTGELFF. The CDR3 DNA reads as TGTGCCAGCAGTTCCGGCCAGGGGGTCTTCACCGGGGAGCTGTTTTTT.

This clone was recorded only once. The chain carries TRBV27 and TRBJ2-7; TRBD2 aligns across 7 bases. This CDR3 contains 13 residues. V lost 6 bases and J lost 7; bases outside the gene matches: 9. Germline CDR1 and CDR2: MNHEY and SMNVEV (reference sequence). The CDR3 loop is CASSWVGGREQYF. The CDR3 DNA sequence: TGTGCCAGCAGCTGGGTGGGGGGGAGGGAGCAGTACTTC.

The CDR3 DNA sequence: TGTGCCAGCAGCCCTCCGACAGGGGCAACCAAAAACATTCAGTACTTC. The encoded protein is CASSPPTGATKNIQYF. The gene calls are TRBV7-9 and TRBJ2-4; 8 positions agree with TRBD1. Germline loops: CDR1 SEHNR, CDR2 FQNEAQ (reference sequence). J was trimmed by 2 bases and V by 5 bases; bases with no gene match: 8. The CDR3 sequence is 16 residues long.

The rearrangement joins TRBV25-1 to TRBJ2-7; D not certain. Germline-derived CDR1 and CDR2 are MGHDK and SYGVNS. The CDR3 totals 14 residues. Trimming left V 4 bases short and J 2 bases short, with 12 bases between. The CDR3 coding sequence is TGTGCCAGCAGTGGATCGACGGCACCCTACGAGCAGTACTTC. Translation gives CASSGSTAPYEQYF.

This clone was recorded only once. J is TRBJ2-7 and V is TRBV19; perhaps TRBD2 as D (6 bases). In germline, CDR1 is LNHDA, CDR2 SQIVND (reference sequence). Trimming shortened V by 4 bases and J by 3 bases, and 10 bases separated the two germline ends. This CDR3 is built from 13 residues. CDR3 amino acids: CASSTGTLYEQYF. CDR3 sequence (DNA): TGTGCCAGTAGTACCGGGACTCTCTACGAGCAGTACTTC.

The CDR3 region is CASSIAPLAGGPGNEQFF. CDR3 coding DNA: TGTGCCAGTAGTATAGCCCCTCTAGCGGGGGGGCCTGGGAATGAGCAGTTCTTC. The gene calls are TRBV19 and TRBJ2-1; 12 bases line up with TRBD2. The CDR3 loop spans 18 amino acids. Losses at the gene ends were 1 base for V and 7 bases for J; bases not matched to a gene: 11. CDR1 is LNHDA, CDR2 SQIVND, per germline (reference sequence).